This passage covers 7 T cell receptor beta chains from one sample sequenced in a study of blood T cell repertoires in COVID-19. This table comes from immunoSEQ multiplex PCR, and its TCRdb copy is limited to in-frame clones, with some not included. This sample has 200,000 or so clones; under 85% occur once, and the top ten carry roughly 6.6%. The sequenced material came from peripheral blood. These receptors originate from a middle-aged woman with acute or convalescent COVID-19.

This sequence joins TRBV19 and TRBJ1-2; D possibly corresponds to TRBD1 (6 bases). CDR3 length: 12 residues. V lost 5 bases, J lost 2 bases, and 6 bases lay in between. CDR1 is LNHDA, CDR2 SQIVND, per germline (reference sequence). Here the CDR3 DNA reads TGTGCCAGTAGTGGACAGAACTATGGCTACACCTTC. Amino acids: CASSGQNYGYTF.

The chain uses TRBV4-1 and TRBJ2-2; 9 bases fit TRBD2. This CDR3 comprises 15 residues. V shed 1 base, J shed 7 bases, and the junction held 4 bases outside the gene matches. Germline loops: CDR1 MGHRA, CDR2 YSYEKL. The CDR3 nucleotides are TGCGCCAGCAGCCAAGGGAGAGCGGGAGGCGGGGAGCTGTTTTTT. As protein: CASSQGRAGGGELFF.

The gene calls are TRBV28 and TRBJ1-5, with 8 bases lining up with TRBD1. Trimming took 3 bases from V and 2 from J; bases not matched to a gene: 6. In germline, CDR1 is MDHEN, CDR2 SYDVKM. This CDR3 is built from 16 residues. The CDR3 loop reads CASSFGRGPGNQPQHF. CDR3 in DNA: TGTGCCAGCAGTTTCGGCAGGGGGCCGGGCAATCAGCCCCAGCATTTT.

In its sample, this clone was seen a few times. The rearrangement uses TRBV9 and TRBJ1-6, with 8 bases fitting TRBD1. With V trimmed by 0 bases and J by 9 bases, 2 bases remained unmatched. CDR1 is SGDLS and CDR2 is YYNGEE in the germline V gene. This CDR3 has 14 amino acids. This CDR3 reads CASSVEQGGSPLHF. The CDR3 nucleotides read TGTGCCAGCAGCGTAGAACAGGGGGGTTCACCCCTCCACTTT.

The V gene is TRBV4-1, the J gene TRBJ1-1; TRBD1 aligns across 8 bases. The germline V gene has CDR1 MGHRA and CDR2 YSYEKL. This CDR3 spans 19 amino acids. The J segment lost 4 bases and the V segment lost 2 bases, leaving 18 bases of the junction unmatched. CDR3 nucleotides: TGCGCCAGCAGCCAATGGGGGTTTGCCGGGACAGGTTACAGCACTGAAGCTTTCTTT. Its protein is CASSQWGFAGTGYSTEAFF.

This clone was observed once. The V and J genes are TRBV5-6 and TRBJ2-7; 12 bases map to TRBD2. Germline V CDR1 and CDR2: SGHDT, YYEEEE. Unmatched junction bases numbered 16, after V lost 4 bases and J lost 5 bases. The CDR3 is 18 residues long. CDR3 DNA: TGTGCCAGCAGCCCGGCCCTAGCGGGGGGGCTAATGTTGAACGAGCAGTACTTC. It encodes CASSPALAGGLMLNEQYF.

The CDR3 sequence is CASSLGRQGDSPLHF. The CDR3 bases are TGTGCCAGCAGCTTAGGGAGACAGGGGGATTCACCCCTCCACTTT. The chain has TRBV7-9 and TRBJ1-6, with TRBD1 matching 9 bases. Looked up from germline, CDR1 is SEHNR and CDR2 is FQNEAQ (reference sequence). V shed 1 base, J shed 8 bases, and the junction held 3 bases outside the gene matches. The CDR3 totals 15 residues.